The 26 T cell receptor beta chains below were found in one sample sequenced in a study of shared clonotypes between healthy human individuals. Data came from immunoSEQ multiplex PCR; TCRdb stores just in-frame clones and leaves some out. The profile covers millions of clones, with approximately 90% appearing a single time and roughly 0.13% taken by the ten largest. Sequencing input: naive CD4+ T cells sorted from blood. The sample's subset: CD45RA+ positively selected. These receptors originate from a young man in good health.

The chain employs TRBV6-6 and TRBJ2-7; 7 positions match TRBD1. The CDR3 loop spans 13 amino acids. Germline V gene data show CDR1 as MNHNY and CDR2 as SVGAGI (reference sequence). The trim removed 4 bases at V and 3 bases at J, leaving 3 bases unmatched. The CDR3 loop reads CASSSDRDYEQYF. The CDR3 DNA is TGTGCCAGCAGTTCTGACAGGGACTACGAGCAGTACTTC.

The chain couples TRBV7-3 to TRBJ2-7; 10 bases match TRBD1. This CDR3 contains 14 residues. Per germline, CDR1 SGHTA and CDR2 FQGTGA. V shed 3 bases and J 3 bases; nucleotides not matched to a gene: 2. This CDR3 reads CASSFGTGDYEQYF. As DNA, the CDR3 is TGTGCCAGCAGCTTCGGGACAGGGGACTACGAGCAGTACTTC.

This rearrangement joins TRBV2 to TRBJ2-5; tentative D call: TRBD1 (6 bases). CDR1 and CDR2 from the germline V gene are SNHLY and FYNNEI. The CDR3 loop spans 13 amino acids. Trimming pared 2 bases from V and 5 bases from J, leaving 9 bases between. CDR3: CASSENRDETQYF. CDR3 nucleotide sequence: TGTGCCAGCAGTGAAAACAGGGATGAGACCCAGTACTTC.

V is TRBV4-3 and J is TRBJ2-7; 8 bases are a match to TRBD1. With V trimmed by 2 bases and J by 1 base, 7 bases remained unmatched. Germline CDR1 is LGHNA and CDR2 is YSLEER. The CDR3 runs 16 residues. This CDR3 reads CASSQSDRALSYEQYF. CDR3 nucleotide sequence: TGCGCCAGCAGCCAATCGGACAGGGCCCTTTCCTACGAGCAGTACTTC.

This clone was counted a single time. The chain carries TRBV6-5 and TRBJ2-7; possibly TRBD1 for D (6 bases). V was clipped by 8 bases and J by 2 bases, with 16 bases between them. Germline V gene data show CDR1 as MNHEY and CDR2 as SVGAGI. This CDR3 region has 14 residues. The chain's CDR3 is CASADRTIPYEQYF. CDR3 coding DNA: TGTGCCAGCGCCGACAGGACGATTCCCTACGAGCAGTACTTC.

The gene calls are TRBV11-3 and TRBJ2-1, with D unresolved. The germline V and J ends were trimmed by 0 bases and 9 bases, with 12 bases remaining between them. Germline assignment: CDR1 SGHNT and CDR2 YENEEA. CDR3 length: 14 amino acids. The CDR3 region has the DNA TGTGCCAGCAGCTTAGATCTTTCCTCGCGTGAGCAGTTCTTC. This encodes CASSLDLSSREQFF.

A single count supports this clone. The genes are TRBV6-1 and TRBJ1-4, with 8 bases fitting TRBD1. This CDR3 has 16 residues. CDR1 is MNHNS, CDR2 SASEGT, per germline. V gave up 4 bases and J gave up 3 bases; unmatched junction bases: 7. The CDR3 DNA reads TGTGCCAGCAGTGTTGGCAGGGGGCTGGCTAATGAAAAACTGTTTTTT. Amino acids: CASSVGRGLANEKLFF.

This clone was observed a handful of times. One end of the junction does not line up with germline, which may come from a read error. This chain joins TRBV18 and TRBJ1-4, with D maybe TRBD1 (6 bases). This CDR3 spans 14 amino acids. Germline lookup yields CDR1 KGHSH and CDR2 LQKENI. This chain's CDR3 is CASSPQGREEKLFF. In DNA, the CDR3 is TGTGCCAGCTCCCCACAGGGAAGAGAGGAAAAACTGTTTTTT.

Remarks on this clone: The same CDR3 arises from other DNA sequences in this sample as well. The CDR3 protein is CASSGGQGITDTQYF. CDR3 bases: TGCGCCAGCAGCGGAGGACAGGGGATCACAGATACGCAGTATTTT. The chain uses TRBV5-1 and TRBJ2-3; 9 bases fit TRBD1. J gave up 2 bases and V 4 bases, and 5 bases lay outside the gene matches. Germline values: CDR1 SGHRS, CDR2 YFSETQ. The CDR3 totals 15 residues. Using reference TRBV5-1 and TRBJ2-3 for the parts outside the CDR3, the full variable domain is KAGVTQTPRYLIKTRGQQVTLSCSPISGHRSVSWYQQTPGQGLQFLFEYFSETQRNKGNFPGRFSGRQFSNSRSEMNVSTLELGDSALYLCASSGGQGITDTQYFGPGTRLTVL.

CDR3 coding DNA: TGTGCCAGCAGCCCGACGGTTCAGCAGGGGGCAAACTTGAACACTGAAGCTTTCTTT. Amino acids: CASSPTVQQGANLNTEAFF. V usage is TRBV7-6 and J usage is TRBJ1-1, with 8 bases matching TRBD1. After removal of 5 bases from V and 0 bases from J, the junction contained 17 bases not matched to a gene. The CDR3 has 19 amino acids. The germline V gene encodes CDR1 SGHVS and CDR2 FNYEAQ.

The genes are TRBV7-2 and TRBJ1-2; 10 bases line up with TRBD1. CDR3 length: 17 residues. V dropped 2 bases and J dropped 3; count of bases not matched to a gene: 9. Germline-derived CDR1 and CDR2 are SGHTA and FQGNSA. Written as DNA, the CDR3 is TGTGCCAGCAGCTTAACACCCTCCGGGACAGGGGACTATGGCTACACCTTC. This translates into CASSLTPSGTGDYGYTF.

The chain employs TRBV11-2 and TRBJ1-1; D is ambiguous. The V gene lost 0 bases and the J gene lost 4 bases, with 12 bases spanning the gap. The CDR3 is made up of 15 amino acids. In germline, CDR1 is SGHAT, CDR2 FQNNGV. This chain's CDR3 is CASSLEPGGVTEAFF. The CDR3 DNA reads as TGTGCCAGCAGCTTAGAACCGGGTGGGGTCACTGAAGCTTTCTTT.

In DNA form, the CDR3 reads TGTGCCAGCAGTTCGGGACTAATGGCCAATGAGCAGTTCTTC. It codes for CASSSGLMANEQFF. This sequence joins TRBV6-5 and TRBJ2-1; TRBD2 matches at 7 bases. The germline gives CDR1 MNHEY, CDR2 SVGAGI. V shed 4 bases, J shed 6 bases, and the junction held 6 bases outside the gene matches. The CDR3 is 14 residues long.

The CDR3 protein is CASSLIAGTGGGNEKLFF. DNA of the CDR3: TGTGCCAGCAGCTTAATCGCCGGGACAGGGGGTGGTAATGAAAAACTGTTTTTT. V usage is TRBV7-9 and J usage is TRBJ1-4, with TRBD1 matching over 11 bases. The J segment lost 4 bases and the V segment lost 2 bases, leaving 9 bases of the junction unmatched. Germline loops: CDR1 SEHNR, CDR2 FQNEAQ (reference sequence). There are 18 residues in the CDR3.

This clone was detected once. The gene calls are TRBV19 and TRBJ2-2; 12 bases map to TRBD2. V trimming: 10 bases; J trimming: 1 base; junction bases outside the gene matches: 7. The CDR3 loop spans 16 amino acids. CDR1 and CDR2 from the germline V gene are LNHDA and SQIVND (reference sequence). This CDR3 reads CATKGLAGGNTGELFF. CDR3 DNA sequence: TGTGCCACCAAGGGACTAGCGGGCGGGAACACCGGGGAGCTGTTTTTT. The whole variable domain, filled in from reference TRBV19 and TRBJ2-2, reads DGGITQSPKYLFRKEGQNVTLSCEQNLNHDAMYWYRQDPGQGLRLIYYSQIVNDFQKGDIAEGYSVSREKKESFPLTVTSAQKNPTAFYLCATKGLAGGNTGELFFGEGSRLTVL.

The chain combines TRBV7-2 with TRBJ2-3, with 10 bases aligning to TRBD2. The CDR3 contains 16 residues. The germline gives CDR1 SGHTA, CDR2 FQGNSA. V trimming: 5 bases; J trimming: 2 bases; junction bases outside the gene matches: 7. In DNA form, the CDR3 reads TGTGCCAGCAGCCCAGATGGACTAGCGGACACAGATACGCAGTATTTT. This translates into CASSPDGLADTDTQYF.

The chain joins TRBV6-1 to TRBJ2-5, with 9 nucleotides matching TRBD1. The CDR3 runs 16 residues. J gave up 5 bases and V 1 base, and 8 bases lay outside the gene matches. Germline-derived CDR1 and CDR2 are MNHNS and SASEGT. The CDR3 nucleotides read TGTGCCAGCAGTGAAGGGGTTACAGGGGGCTTCGAGACCCAGTACTTC. Residues: CASSEGVTGGFETQYF.

The chain carries TRBV2 and TRBJ2-2; 10 positions match TRBD2. This CDR3 is 18 amino acids long. V lost 5 bases and J lost 2; bases outside the gene matches: 11. Germline CDR1 and CDR2: SNHLY and FYNNEI. This CDR3 is CASSLLGLAGANTGELFF. CDR3 nucleotides: TGTGCCAGCAGTCTTCTTGGTCTAGCGGGGGCTAACACCGGGGAGCTGTTTTTT.

This clone was found a few times. This sequence joins TRBV28 and TRBJ1-4; no firm D call. V was clipped by 5 bases and J by 8 bases, with 6 bases between them. Germline V gives CDR1 MDHEN, CDR2 SYDVKM. This CDR3 comprises 11 residues. CDR3 nucleotide sequence: TGTGCCAGCAGTAGCAAGGAAAAACTGTTTTTT. Its protein product is CASSSKEKLFF.

This clone was seen many times. The chain uses TRBV9 and TRBJ1-1, with D tentatively TRBD1 (6 bases). The germline V gene has CDR1 SGDLS and CDR2 YYNGEE. Trimming pared 3 bases from V and 4 bases from J, leaving 16 bases between. There are 15 residues in the CDR3. CDR3 residues: CASSAKDRIRTEAFF. Here the CDR3 DNA reads TGTGCCAGCAGCGCTAAAGACAGGATTCGCACTGAAGCTTTCTTT.

The chain joins TRBV6-6 to TRBJ2-7, with D possibly being TRBD2 (5 bases). The CDR3 length is 16 residues. V was shortened by 5 bases and J by 0 bases, with 17 bases between the two germline ends. Germline V gene lookup returns CDR1 MNHNY and CDR2 SVGAGI (reference sequence). DNA of the CDR3: TGTGCCAGCAGTACTTGGCCAGCGGAAAGCTCCTACGAGCAGTACTTC. Translated, it gives CASSTWPAESSYEQYF.

Of note for this clone: Other DNA sequences within the sample encode an identical CDR3. The rearrangement uses TRBV27 and TRBJ2-7; TRBD1 matches 9 bases. Germline V gene data show CDR1 as MNHEY and CDR2 as SMNVEV (reference sequence). V shed 10 bases and J 2 bases; nucleotides not matched to a gene: 3. The CDR3 is made up of 12 amino acids. The CDR3 DNA reads TGTGCCACCCGGGACAGGGCCTACGAGCAGTACTTC. It yields the protein CATRDRAYEQYF.

CDR3 sequence reads: CASISFMGLAGGSEQFF. The CDR3 DNA reads as TGTGCCAGCATCTCATTTATGGGTCTAGCGGGAGGGTCGGAGCAGTTCTTC. The rearrangement uses TRBV11-2 and TRBJ2-1, with 12 bases that match TRBD2. V gave up 7 bases and J gave up 10 bases; unmatched junction bases: 17. The CDR3 extends over 17 amino acids. From germline, CDR1 is SGHAT and CDR2 FQNNGV.

A note on this clone: This sample also contains other DNA sequences that code for the same CDR3. J is TRBJ2-1 and V is TRBV28, with a tentative D call TRBD2 (5 bases). CDR3 length: 14 amino acids. Germline V gene lookup returns CDR1 MDHEN and CDR2 SYDVKM. Trimming took 6 bases from V and 1 from J, leaving 10 bases between them. CDR3 in amino acids: CASRAGGSYNEQFF. The CDR3 coding sequence is TGTGCCAGCAGAGCAGGCGGGTCCTACAATGAGCAGTTCTTC.

Worth noting for this clone: Other DNA sequences in this specimen translate into the identical CDR3. The rearrangement links TRBV6-5 to TRBJ2-5; 7 bases map to TRBD1. The CDR3 has 14 residues. Unmatched junction bases numbered 5, after V lost 5 bases and J lost 2 bases. Germline V gene lookup returns CDR1 MNHEY and CDR2 SVGAGI. This chain's CDR3 is CASSQGQLQETQYF. In DNA, the CDR3 is TGTGCCAGCAGTCAGGGACAGCTTCAAGAGACCCAGTACTTC.

The chain is built from TRBV11-2 and TRBJ2-6; D gene unclear. The CDR3 loop spans 15 amino acids. Germline CDR1 reads SGHAT; CDR2 reads FQNNGV. The germline V and J ends were trimmed by 4 bases and 0 bases, with 7 bases remaining between them. The CDR3 sequence is CASSSLSSGANVLTF. The CDR3 DNA sequence: TGTGCCAGCAGCTCACTAAGCTCTGGGGCCAACGTCCTGACTTTC.